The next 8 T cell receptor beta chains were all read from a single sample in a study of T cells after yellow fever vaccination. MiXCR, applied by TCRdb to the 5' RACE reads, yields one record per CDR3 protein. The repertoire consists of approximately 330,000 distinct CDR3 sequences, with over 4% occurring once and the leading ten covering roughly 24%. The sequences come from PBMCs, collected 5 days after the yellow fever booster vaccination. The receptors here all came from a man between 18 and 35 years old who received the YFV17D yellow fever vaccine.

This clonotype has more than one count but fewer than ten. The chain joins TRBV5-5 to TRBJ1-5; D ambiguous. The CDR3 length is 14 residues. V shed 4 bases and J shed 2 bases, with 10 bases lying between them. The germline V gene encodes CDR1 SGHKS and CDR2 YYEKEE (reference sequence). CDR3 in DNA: TGTGCCAGCAGCCGATACGGTGGCAATCAGCCCCAGCATTTT. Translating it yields CASSRYGGNQPQHF.

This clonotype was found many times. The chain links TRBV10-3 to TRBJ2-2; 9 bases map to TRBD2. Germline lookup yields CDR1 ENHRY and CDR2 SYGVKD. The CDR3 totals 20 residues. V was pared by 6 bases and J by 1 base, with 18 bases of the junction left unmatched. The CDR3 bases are TGTGCCATCAGAAAACCTCCCCCCGGGACTAGCCGGGAGAACACCGGGGAGCTGTTTTTT. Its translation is CAIRKPPPGTSRENTGELFF.

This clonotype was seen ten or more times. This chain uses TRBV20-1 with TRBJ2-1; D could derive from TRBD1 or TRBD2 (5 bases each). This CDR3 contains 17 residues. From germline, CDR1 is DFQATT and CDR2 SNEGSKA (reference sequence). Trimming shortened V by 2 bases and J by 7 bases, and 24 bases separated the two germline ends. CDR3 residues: CSARYGGGYLNYNEQFF. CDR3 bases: TGCAGTGCTAGATATGGGGGTGGTTACCTAAACTATAATGAGCAGTTCTTC.

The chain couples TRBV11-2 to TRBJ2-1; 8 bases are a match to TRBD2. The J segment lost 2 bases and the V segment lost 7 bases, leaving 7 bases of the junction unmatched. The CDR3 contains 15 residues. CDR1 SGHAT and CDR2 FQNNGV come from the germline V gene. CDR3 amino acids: CASTFGGGAYNEQFF. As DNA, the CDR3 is TGTGCCAGCACCTTCGGGGGGGGAGCCTACAATGAGCAGTTCTTC.

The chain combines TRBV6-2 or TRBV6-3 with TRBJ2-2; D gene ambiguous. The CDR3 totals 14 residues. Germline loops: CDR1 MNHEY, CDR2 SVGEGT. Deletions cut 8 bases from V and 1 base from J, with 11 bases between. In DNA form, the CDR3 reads TGTGCCAGCCGGTACCATGAGAACACCGGGGAGCTGTTTTTT. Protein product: CASRYHENTGELFF.

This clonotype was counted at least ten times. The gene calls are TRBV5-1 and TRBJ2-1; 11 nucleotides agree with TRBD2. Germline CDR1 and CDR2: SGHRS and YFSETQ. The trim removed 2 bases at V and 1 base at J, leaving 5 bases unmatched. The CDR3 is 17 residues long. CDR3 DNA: TGCGCCAGCAGCTTTTCTAGCGGGGGGACGTCCTACAATGAGCAGTTCTTC. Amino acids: CASSFSSGGTSYNEQFF. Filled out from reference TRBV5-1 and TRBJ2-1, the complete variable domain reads KAGVTQTPRYLIKTRGQQVTLSCSPISGHRSVSWYQQTPGQGLQFLFEYFSETQRNKGNFPGRFSGRQFSNSRSEMNVSTLELGDSALYLCASSFSSGGTSYNEQFFGPGTRLTVL.

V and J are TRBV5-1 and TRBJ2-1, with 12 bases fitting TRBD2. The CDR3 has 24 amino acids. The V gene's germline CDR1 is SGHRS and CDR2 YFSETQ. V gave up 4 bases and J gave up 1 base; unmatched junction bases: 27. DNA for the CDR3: TGCGCCAGCAGCCCGGACCGGACAGGAACTAGCGGGGGGCCGCTTCCCGATTCCTACAATGAGCAGTTCTTC. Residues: CASSPDRTGTSGGPLPDSYNEQFF.

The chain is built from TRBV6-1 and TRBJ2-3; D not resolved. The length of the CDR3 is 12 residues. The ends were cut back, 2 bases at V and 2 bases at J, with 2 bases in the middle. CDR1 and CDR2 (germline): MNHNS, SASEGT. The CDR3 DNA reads TGTGCCAGCAGTGAATTCACAGATACGCAGTATTTT. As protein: CASSEFTDTQYF.